The entry that follows covers one T cell receptor (beta chain) sequence. The sample comes from a study of human T cells and chemical hapten exposure. Overall study context: Application of 0.01% DPC to the upper back was done by patch test, with a reading at 6 days. Patients, a majority of them female, were diagnosed with alopecia areata, totalis or universalis. Minor volume differences among pooled libraries chiefly drove per-sample TCR yield variation.

Time point denoted: pre-sensitization, week 0. This sample's treatment: therapeutic diphenylcyclopropenone sensitization with weekly scalp DPC. The study extracted total RNA from unfractionated whole blood. The CDR3 length is 12 residues. Germline V lookup: CDR1 LNHDA, CDR2 SQIVND (reference sequence). V lost 8 bases and J lost 7, with 11 bases in between. Via MiXCR, TCRdb re-called the RACE reads, giving one row per CDR3 protein. The sample has about 120,000 distinct CDR3 sequences, less than 15% seen once. The TCR sequence derives from a woman aged 18-29 years with alopecia areata. Some clones in this sample may be carry-over from other donors' samples. Sequencing was performed on whole blood, taken in connection with sensitization to the hapten diphenylcyclopropenone (DPC). The V call is TRBV19, the J call TRBJ2-2; D unresolved. The CDR3, as DNA: TGTGCCAGTTCCGGACGGTTCGGGGAGCTGTTTTTT. Translating gives CASSGRFGELFF.